The text below deals with one T cell receptor beta chain. Its antigen remains unknown. These data belong to a study of cytotoxic CD8 clonotypes in ibrutinib-treated CLL. Across the study: Outcomes included around 25 partial and 2 complete responses; after median about 5.5 years, around 15 stayed remitted and 12 progressed. Response samples were taken after a median roughly twelve months of treatment, range 6 to 36. Study-level findings and limits: Baseline clonality, above age-matched healthy donor levels, tracked circulating CD8+ T-cell counts.

Germline V CDR1 and CDR2: SGHAT, FQDESV (reference sequence). V shed 6 bases and J 2 bases; nucleotides not matched to a gene: 6. This CDR3 contains 15 residues. Clones were read by immunoSEQ multiplex PCR, and TCRdb kept only the in-frame ones, dropping some. The profile shows some 81,000 clones, roughly 80% of them singletons. The material was PBMCs, obtained after 12 months of ibrutinib treatment. V and J are TRBV11-1 and TRBJ2-1; 8 nucleotides match TRBD1. This clonotype was sampled from a human donor with chronic lymphocytic leukemia. CDR3: CASRARDRTYNEQFF. CDR3 nucleotide sequence: TGTGCCAGCAGGGCCCGGGACAGGACCTACAATGAGCAGTTCTTC.